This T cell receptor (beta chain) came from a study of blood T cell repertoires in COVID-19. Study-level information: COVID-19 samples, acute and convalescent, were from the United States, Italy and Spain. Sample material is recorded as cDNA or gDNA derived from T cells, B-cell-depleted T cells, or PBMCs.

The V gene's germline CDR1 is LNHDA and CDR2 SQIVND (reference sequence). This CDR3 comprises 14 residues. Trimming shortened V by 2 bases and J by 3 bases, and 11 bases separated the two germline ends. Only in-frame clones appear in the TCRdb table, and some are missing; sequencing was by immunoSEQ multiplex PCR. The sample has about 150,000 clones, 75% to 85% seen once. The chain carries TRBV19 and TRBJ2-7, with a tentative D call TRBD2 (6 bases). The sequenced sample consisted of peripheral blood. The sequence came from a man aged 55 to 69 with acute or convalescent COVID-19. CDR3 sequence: CASSIPGLNYEQYF. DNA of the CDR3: TGTGCCAGTAGTATACCGGGACTCAACTACGAGCAGTACTTC. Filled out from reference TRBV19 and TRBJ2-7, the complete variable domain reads DGGITQSPKYLFRKEGQNVTLSCEQNLNHDAMYWYRQDPGQGLRLIYYSQIVNDFQKGDIAEGYSVSREKKESFPLTVTSAQKNPTAFYLCASSIPGLNYEQYFGPGTRLTVT.